The entry below gives a single T cell receptor beta chain sequence along with its context. Its antigen is unknown. Treatment denoted: roughly ten-day PBMC culture with coronavirus spike peptide pools or control peptides (ViraFEST assay). Roughly 2.1 million PBMCs went into each well for culture with around 9.2 IU/ml IL-2 and 10 ug/ml peptide pools. The study sequenced cultured CD4+ T cell DNA using the Oncomine TCR Beta short-read assay. From cultured CD4+ T cells, genomic DNA was extracted. TCRdb fed the PCR reads into MiXCR, producing one record per CDR3 protein. The sample holds fewer than 16,000 distinct CDR3 sequences, under 70% seen once. This record belongs to a study of vaccination and CD4 T cells after COVID-19. Across the whole study: The cells in question were stimulated using overlapping spike peptides derived from SARS-CoV-2, HCoV-NL63, HCoV-OC43 and HCoV-229E.

CDR3 length: 15 amino acids. The V gene end was trimmed by 4 bases and the J gene end by 5 bases; junction bases not matched to a gene: 4. Germline V gene lookup returns CDR1 SGHRS and CDR2 YFSETQ. Sequenced input: CD4+ T cells from blood, cultured in vitro. This clonotype originated in a human donor who had recovered from COVID-19. The V and J genes are TRBV5-1 and TRBJ2-7, with 15 nucleotides matching TRBD2. The CDR3 bases are TGCGCCAGCAGCCTGGGACTAGCGGGAGGAAACGAGCAGTACTTC. It is translated as CASSLGLAGGNEQYF.